A few counts support the clone carrying this TCR beta chain. TCRdb fed the 5' RACE reads into MiXCR, producing one record per CDR3 protein. The sample lists more than 450,000 distinct CDR3 sequences, 20% to 25% occurring once. This sample stems from a study of T cells after yellow fever vaccination. The source was PBMCs, collected approximately 20 days after the first yellow fever vaccination. The receptor comes from a man between 18 and 29 years old who received the YFV17D yellow fever vaccine.

CDR3 residues: CASSPRQGGYEQYF. CDR3 nucleotides: TGTGCCAGCTCCCCGAGACAGGGCGGCTACGAGCAGTACTTC. The chain combines TRBV7-2 with TRBJ2-7; 7 nucleotides match TRBD1. This CDR3 is 14 amino acids long. Germline CDR1 is SGHTA and CDR2 is FQGNSA. Trimming removed 8 bases from V and 3 bases from J; junction bases left unmatched: 10.